This T cell receptor (beta chain) is drawn from a study of graft-versus-host responses after intestinal transplantation (dated by TCRdb to about 2021). At the level of the whole study: Multivisceral, liver-intestinal, or isolated intestinal transplants were received by the recipients. Every recipient was given anti-thymocyte globulin induction, then maintenance tacrolimus and steroids for 2 to 4 years. Bulk TCR-beta CDR3 sequencing was used to track graft-versus-host and host-versus-graft alloreactive T cell clones in the graft, circulation and bone marrow after intestinal transplantation. To identify alloreactive clones, pre-transplant mixed lymphocyte reaction products were sequenced and compared with unstimulated pre-transplant donor and recipient T cells. The cohort enrolled 20 to 30 intestinal transplant recipients including one retransplant, and a few patients lacking pretransplant specimens were excluded. Donor T cell macrochimerism was defined as a peak of at least 4% donor T cells among recipient peripheral blood mononuclear cells. Samples from a few later patients were sequenced in-house on an Illumina MiSeq with MiXCR processing rather than by the commercial service. What the work shows at the level of the full study, not this receptor alone: In patients with donor T cell macrochimerism, the allografts had high GvH to HvG T cell clonal ratios. Conclusions were limited by the relatively low number and heterogeneity of intestinal transplant patients. Early after transplant, peak levels of circulating GvH clones were associated with declines in HvG clones. GvH clones were found in recipient bone marrow, and some of the GvH clones appeared earlier in ileal mucosa or blood, which is consistent with an intestinal mucosal origin.

Sample time point, as interpreted from the label and publication: cells obtained before transplantation from donor or recipient. CD3+CD4+ and CD3+CD8+ populations were FACS-sorted from unstimulated pre-transplant donor and recipient cells taken from spleen or lymph nodes. The germline V gene specifies SQVTM as CDR1 and ANQGSEA as CDR2. V loses 6 bases of germline sequence and J loses 1 base, and the interval between the two ends is 6 bases. Taken from cysteine to phenylalanine, the CDR3 has 11 residues. The DNA shown is the 33-base CDR3, in frame from base 1. The library was made by the immunoSEQ multiplex PCR assay. For most patients, genomic DNA was isolated using the Qiagen DNeasy Blood and Tissue Kit and was shipped frozen to Adaptive Biotechnologies for TCR sequencing. High-throughput TCR-beta CDR3 sequencing of genomic DNA from most patients was performed by Adaptive Biotechnologies. The paper's processing steps were these. Adaptive's ImmunoSEQ software supplied the TCR sequencing data for around 19 patients, while MiXCR and VDJtools were used to process a few other patients. To correct CD4 versus CD8 sorting errors, sequences present in both subsets at a frequency ratio below 5:1 were removed. Because the origin of CDR3 nucleotide sequences shared between donor and recipient could not be assigned, those sequences were removed. To be classed as alloreactive, a clone needed at least 2-fold expansion over unstimulated cells and a minimum CFSE-low frequency of 0.002% (template counts) or 0.001% (read counts). Clones were considered mappable if detected in sequenced pre-transplant spleen, lymph node, or MLR CFSE-low populations of the donor or recipient. Cumulative frequency of alloreactive clones was calculated as a percentage of all sequences weighted by copy number. TCRdb's version of the immuneACCESS table is confined to in-frame rearrangements and falls short of the full clone set. An unresolved V gene accounts for under half of the shortfall where checked; the remainder is of unknown origin. V, J and clone size were drawn from that table, and D and trimming were deduced from the DNA. The sample yields over 55,000 clones; roughly 87% were counted once. Approximately 1.3% of the sample rests with the top ten.

To note about this clone: Which antigen it targets is not known. Within one base of it there is no much larger clone, and no base qualities were kept.

Recombination linked TRBV29-1 to TRBJ2-5; TRBD2 is a possible D gene, resting on 5 matching bases. Material: unstimulated CD8+ T cells sorted from spleen or lymph node cells, obtained before intestinal transplant. This TCR derives from a human donor who received an intestinal transplant. The sequenced DNA: TGCAGCGTCCGGGGCCAAGAGACCCAGTACTTC. Its translation is CSVRGQETQYF.